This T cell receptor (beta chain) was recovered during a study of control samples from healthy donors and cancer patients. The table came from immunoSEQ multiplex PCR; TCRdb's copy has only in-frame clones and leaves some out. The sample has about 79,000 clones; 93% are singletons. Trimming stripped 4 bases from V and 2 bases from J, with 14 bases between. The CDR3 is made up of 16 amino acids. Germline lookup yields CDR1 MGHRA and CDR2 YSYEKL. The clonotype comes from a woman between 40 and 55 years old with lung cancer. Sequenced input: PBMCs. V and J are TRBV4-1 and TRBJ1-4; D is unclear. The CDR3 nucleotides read TGCGCCAGCAGCCCTGGGATCCGTTCCACTAATGAAAAACTGTTTTTT. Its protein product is CASSPGIRSTNEKLFF.